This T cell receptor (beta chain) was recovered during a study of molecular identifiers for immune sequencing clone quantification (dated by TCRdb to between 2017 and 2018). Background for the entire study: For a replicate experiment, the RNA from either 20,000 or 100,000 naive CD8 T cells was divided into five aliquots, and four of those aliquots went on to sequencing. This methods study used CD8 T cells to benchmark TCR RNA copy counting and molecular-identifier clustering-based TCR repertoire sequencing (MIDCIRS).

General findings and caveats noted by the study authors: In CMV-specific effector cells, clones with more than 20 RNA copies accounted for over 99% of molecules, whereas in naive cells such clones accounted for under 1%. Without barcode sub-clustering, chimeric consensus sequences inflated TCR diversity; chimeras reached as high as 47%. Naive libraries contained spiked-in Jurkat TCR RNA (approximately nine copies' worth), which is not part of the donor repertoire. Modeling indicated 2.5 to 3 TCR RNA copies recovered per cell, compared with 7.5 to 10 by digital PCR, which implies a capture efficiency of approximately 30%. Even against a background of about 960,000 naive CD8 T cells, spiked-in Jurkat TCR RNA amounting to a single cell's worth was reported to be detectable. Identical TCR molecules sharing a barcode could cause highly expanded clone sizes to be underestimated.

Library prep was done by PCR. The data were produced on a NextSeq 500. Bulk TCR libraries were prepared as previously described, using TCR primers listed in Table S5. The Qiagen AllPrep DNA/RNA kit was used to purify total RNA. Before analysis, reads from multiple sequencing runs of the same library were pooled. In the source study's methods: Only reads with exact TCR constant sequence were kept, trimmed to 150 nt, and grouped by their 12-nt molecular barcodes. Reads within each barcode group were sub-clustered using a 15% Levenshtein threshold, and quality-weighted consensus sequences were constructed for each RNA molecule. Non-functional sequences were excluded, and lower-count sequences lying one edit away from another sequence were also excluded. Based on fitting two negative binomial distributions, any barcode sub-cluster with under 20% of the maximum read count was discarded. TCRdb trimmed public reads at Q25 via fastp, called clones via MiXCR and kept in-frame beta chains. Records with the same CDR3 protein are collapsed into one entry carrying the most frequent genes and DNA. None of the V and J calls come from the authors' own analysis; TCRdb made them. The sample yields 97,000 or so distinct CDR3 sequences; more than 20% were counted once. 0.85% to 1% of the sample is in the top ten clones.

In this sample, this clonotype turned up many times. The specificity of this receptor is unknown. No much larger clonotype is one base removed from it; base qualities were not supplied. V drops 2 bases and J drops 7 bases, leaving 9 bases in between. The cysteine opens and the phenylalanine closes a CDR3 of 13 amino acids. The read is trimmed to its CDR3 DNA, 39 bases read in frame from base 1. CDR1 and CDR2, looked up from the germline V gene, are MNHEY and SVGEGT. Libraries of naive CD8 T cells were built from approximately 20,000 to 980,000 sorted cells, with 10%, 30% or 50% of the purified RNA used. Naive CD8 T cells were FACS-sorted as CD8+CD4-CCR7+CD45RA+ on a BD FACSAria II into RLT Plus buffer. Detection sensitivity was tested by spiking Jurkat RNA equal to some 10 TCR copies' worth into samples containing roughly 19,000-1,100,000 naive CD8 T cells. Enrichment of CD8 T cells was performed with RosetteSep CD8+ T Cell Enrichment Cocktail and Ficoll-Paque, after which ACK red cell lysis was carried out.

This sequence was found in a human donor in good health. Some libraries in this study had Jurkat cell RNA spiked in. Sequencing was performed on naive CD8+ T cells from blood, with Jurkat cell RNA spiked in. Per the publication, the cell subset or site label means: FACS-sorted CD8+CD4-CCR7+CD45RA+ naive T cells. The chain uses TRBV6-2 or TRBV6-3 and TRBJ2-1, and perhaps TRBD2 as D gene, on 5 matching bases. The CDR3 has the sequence CASSYTRTNEQFF. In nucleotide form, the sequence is TGTGCCAGCAGTTACACCCGGACTAATGAGCAGTTCTTC.